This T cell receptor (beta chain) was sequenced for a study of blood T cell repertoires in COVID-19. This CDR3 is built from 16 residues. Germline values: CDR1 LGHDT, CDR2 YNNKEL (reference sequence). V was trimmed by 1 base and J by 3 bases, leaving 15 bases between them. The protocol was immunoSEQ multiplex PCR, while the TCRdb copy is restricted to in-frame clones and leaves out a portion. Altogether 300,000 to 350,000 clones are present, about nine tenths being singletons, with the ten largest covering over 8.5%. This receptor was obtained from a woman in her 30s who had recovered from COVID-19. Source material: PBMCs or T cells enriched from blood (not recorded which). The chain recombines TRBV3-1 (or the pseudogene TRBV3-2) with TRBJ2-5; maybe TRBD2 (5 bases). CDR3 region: CASSQVPKRPEETQYF. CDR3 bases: TGTGCCAGCAGCCAAGTGCCTAAGCGGCCGGAAGAGACCCAGTACTTC.